This T cell receptor beta chain was identified in a study of blood T cells in healthy people across ages. Notes on the study in general: The study found TCR beta diversity correlated strongly with naive T cell percentage. No conclusive comparison of naive versus antigen-experienced cells was possible with unsorted PBMCs.

Next came a second PCR, run for roughly 7 to 12 cycles, which used a sample-barcoded 5' primer along with a J-beta primer mix. A template-switch adaptor that had 12 random nucleotides put a tag on each cDNA molecule. TCRdb reprocessed the 5' RACE reads via MiXCR and lists one record per CDR3 protein. The table lists hundreds of thousands of distinct CDR3 sequences, 45% to 65% of them singletons. This clonotype was detected once. What it binds is unknown. The germline CDR1 and CDR2 sequences are SGHNT and YENEEA. The ends were cut back, 3 bases at V and 9 bases at J, with 12 bases in the middle. The CDR3 loop spans 13 amino acids.

Material for sequencing was blood. The clonotype originates from a man in his sixties in good health. V and J are TRBV11-3 and TRBJ2-1; D remains unclear. CDR3 sequence (DNA): TGTGCCAGCAGCTTCATTAGTTGGGGTGAGCAGTTCTTC. Its translation is CASSFISWGEQFF.